This is a list of T cell receptor beta chains from one sample in a study of glioma-infiltrating T cells. Each CDR3 protein is one row after TCRdb ran MiXCR on the multiplex PCR reads. The sample yields roughly 200,000 distinct CDR3 sequences, roughly 45% seen once. Sample: glioma tissue, nonneoplastic brain tissue, or PBMCs (not recorded which). The receptors come from a human donor with low-grade glioma or glioblastoma, undergoing nonglioma brain surgery, or in good health (not recorded which). CDR3s include the opening cysteine and the closing phenylalanine or tryptophan. Each record gives: J gene, V gene, CDR3 protein.

TRBJ2-7,TRBV4-1,CASSPWTLVTEKYF
TRBJ2-1,TRBV29-1,CSVQPRRAYNEQFF
TRBJ1-1,TRBV3-1,CASSPSGGLAEAFF
TRBJ1-3,TRBV28,CASSPKPSANTIYF
TRBJ2-5,TRBV15,CATSRDVGTGVGPQYF
TRBJ2-5,TRBV4-2,CASSSLGPQETKYF
TRBJ1-5,TRBV7-9,CASSGGSYRNQPQHF
TRBJ2-3,TRBV6-1,CASSRGQGGSKDTQYF
TRBJ2-2,TRBV6-1,CASRLGLAGATGELFF
TRBJ2-1,TRBV6-1,CASSAVIRDEKFF
TRBJ2-1,TRBV5-1,CASSFSGGINYNEQFF
TRBJ2-2,TRBV3-1,CASSLGTARAGELFF
TRBJ2-2,TRBV28,CASSSRGSTGELFF
TRBJ2-2,TRBV5-1,CASSLDSGQNTGELFF
TRBJ1-1,TRBV29-1,CSVARGAMNTEAFF
TRBJ1-2,TRBV28,CASSFLDRDYGYTF
TRBJ1-1,TRBV20-1,CSARGTFGGAFF
TRBJ2-1,TRBV28,CASIPGRGNEQFF
TRBJ1-1,TRBV5-1,CASSQTGGVYDYWTEAFF
TRBJ2-7,TRBV7-9,CASSLILGRGSRKNEQYF